These 27 T cell receptor beta chains share one sample of origin, sequenced in a study of T cells in Graves' hyperthyroidism and ophthalmopathy. The CDR3 regions of TCR beta were amplified from RNA transcripts. TCR CDR3 underwent first-round RT-PCR with the HTBI primer set. TCRdb re-called the multiplex PCR reads with MiXCR, one entry per CDR3 protein. The sample has hundreds of thousands of distinct CDR3 sequences, roughly 14% seen once; the top ten hold about 12%. Sequenced material: blood. The receptors here all came from a man aged 18-30 years with Graves' ophthalmopathy.

This clonotype was seen at least ten times. The V call is TRBV7-9, the J call TRBJ2-7; 10 bases line up with TRBD1. Germline CDR1 and CDR2: SEHNR and FQNEAQ (reference sequence). The CDR3 covers 15 residues. Losses at the gene ends were 5 bases for V and 6 bases for J; bases not matched to a gene: 10. CDR3 residues: CASSIPQDRGGEQYF. In DNA form, the CDR3 reads TGTGCCAGCAGCATACCCCAGGACAGGGGGGGCGAGCAGTACTTC.

This clonotype appeared once. A read error may be the cause here, since a much bigger clone is one base away. The rearrangement links TRBV29-1 to TRBJ2-5, with D perhaps matching TRBD2 (5 bases). The germline gives CDR1 SQVTM, CDR2 ANQGSEA. V lost 4 bases and J 2 bases, leaving 17 bases between the germline ends. This CDR3 is 15 amino acids long. CDR3 nucleotide sequence: TGCAGCGTTGGTCGCCCGTGGCTAGCACAAGAGACCCAGTACTTC. Amino acids: CSVGRPWLAQETQYF. Drawing the rest from reference TRBV29-1 and TRBJ2-5, the complete variable domain is SAVISQKPSRDICQRGTSLTIQCQVDSQVTMMFWYRQQPGQSLTLIATANQGSEATYESGFVIDKFPISRPNLTFSTLTVSNMSPEDSSIYLCSVGRPWLAQETQYFGPGTRLLVL.

This clonotype was observed at least ten times. The rearrangement uses TRBV2 and TRBJ2-7; D not resolved. Per germline, CDR1 SNHLY and CDR2 FYNNEI. The V gene lost 4 bases and the J gene lost 3 bases, with 7 bases spanning the gap. The CDR3 is 12 amino acids. The CDR3 nucleotides read TGTGCCAGCAGTGTGTGGGGCTACGAGCAGTACTTC. Translating it yields CASSVWGYEQYF.

This clonotype showed up many times. The chain has TRBV11-2 and TRBJ2-2, with 9 positions matching TRBD2. This CDR3 is 16 amino acids long. CDR1 and CDR2 (germline): SGHAT, FQNNGV. V lost 6 bases and J lost 0; bases outside the gene matches: 5. The CDR3 loop is CASSPIAGANTGELFF. CDR3 DNA sequence: TGTGCCAGCAGTCCGATAGCGGGGGCGAACACCGGGGAGCTGTTTTTT.

The V call is TRBV7-4, the J call TRBJ2-7, with 8 bases aligning to TRBD2. This CDR3 has 15 amino acids. Germline V gives CDR1 SGHVT, CDR2 SQSDAQ. Losses at the gene ends were 5 bases for V and 1 base for J; bases not matched to a gene: 7. The CDR3 here is CASSRPGLGSYEQYF. CDR3 sequence (DNA): TGTGCCAGCAGCCGTCCGGGACTAGGGTCCTACGAGCAGTACTTC.

This clonotype was picked up many times. V and J are TRBV29-1 and TRBJ2-3; D is ambiguous. The CDR3 sequence is 12 residues long. CDR1 SQVTM and CDR2 ANQGSEA come from the germline V gene. Trimming took off 4 bases at V and 4 bases at J, with 9 bases between the two ends. The CDR3 DNA follows: TGCAGCGTTGTCATACGACCAGATACGCAGTATTTT. Its translation is CSVVIRPDTQYF.

This clonotype was detected a few times. The chain combines TRBV20-1 with TRBJ1-5, with TRBD1 as a possible D gene (5 bases). V was pared by 6 bases and J by 4 bases, with 16 bases between. Germline V gene lookup returns CDR1 DFQATT and CDR2 SNEGSKA (reference sequence). The length of the CDR3 is 14 residues. For the CDR3, the DNA is TGCAGTGCCACTGGGGGGGGACCGAATCAGCCCCAGCATTTT. It specifies CSATGGGPNQPQHF.

This clonotype showed up just a few times. The chain is built from TRBV10-1 and TRBJ2-3; D is perhaps TRBD2 (7 bases). The germline V gene encodes CDR1 WNHNN and CDR2 SYGVQD (reference sequence). The CDR3 length is 16 residues. Trimming took 1 base from V and 1 from J, leaving 12 bases between them. CDR3 region: CASSELGGAGTDTQYF. The CDR3 nucleotides are TGCGCCAGCAGTGAGTTAGGGGGGGCGGGCACAGATACGCAGTATTTT.

This clonotype was counted a few times. CDR3 in DNA: TGTGCCATCAGCTTTCGACGCTACACCTTC. Translation: CAISFRRYTF. The gene calls are TRBV6-1 and TRBJ1-2; no firm D call. This CDR3 contains 10 residues. Trimming removed 10 bases at V and 9 bases at J, with 12 bases between. Germline V gene lookup returns CDR1 MNHNS and CDR2 SASEGT.

The chain joins TRBV4-1 to TRBJ2-7, with D unresolved. The ends were cut back, 3 bases at V and 3 bases at J, with 18 bases in the middle. CDR1 MGHRA and CDR2 YSYEKL come from the germline V gene. The CDR3 is made up of 16 amino acids. The CDR3 is CASSHPWTRRHYEQYF. CDR3 coding DNA: TGCGCCAGCAGCCATCCTTGGACCCGGCGCCACTACGAGCAGTACTTC.

This chain joins TRBV2 and TRBJ2-5; TRBD2 aligns across 13 bases. This CDR3 is built from 15 residues. The V segment lost 4 bases and the J segment 5 bases; nucleotides outside the gene matches: 4. CDR1 SNHLY and CDR2 FYNNEI come from the germline V gene. The CDR3 DNA reads as TGTGCCAGCAGTGGACTAGCGGGGGGCGCGGAGACCCAGTACTTC. It encodes CASSGLAGGAETQYF. The full variable domain, in which reference TRBV2 and TRBJ2-5 provide the parts outside the CDR3, is EPEVTQTPSHQVTQMGQEVILRCVPISNHLYFYWYRQILGQKVEFLVSFYNNEISEKSEIFDDQFSVERPDGSNFTLKIRSTKLEDSAMYFCASSGLAGGAETQYFGPGTRLLVL.

The chain employs TRBV20-1 and TRBJ2-5; D is perhaps TRBD2 (6 bases). The CDR3 has 14 residues. The V gene's germline CDR1 is DFQATT and CDR2 SNEGSKA (reference sequence). Trimming pared 6 bases from V and 1 base from J, leaving 15 bases between. The CDR3 DNA is TGCAGTGCAGAAGGTCGGACTATCCAAGAGACCCAGTACTTC. It is translated as CSAEGRTIQETQYF.

This clonotype has ten or more counts. The chain joins TRBV2 to TRBJ2-5; 8 nucleotides match TRBD2. The CDR3 runs to 15 residues. Trimming removed 4 bases from V and 7 bases from J; junction bases left unmatched: 11. Per germline, CDR1 SNHLY and CDR2 FYNNEI. The DNA for the CDR3 is TGTGCCAGCAGTGCTCCTAGCGGGCCAAAGGGGACCCAGTACTTC. Encoded protein: CASSAPSGPKGTQYF. The full variable domain, with the rest looked up from reference TRBV2 and TRBJ2-5, is EPEVTQTPSHQVTQMGQEVILRCVPISNHLYFYWYRQILGQKVEFLVSFYNNEISEKSEIFDDQFSVERPDGSNFTLKIRSTKLEDSAMYFCASSAPSGPKGTQYFGPGTRLLVL.

This clonotype was seen repeatedly, ten times or more. The rearrangement uses TRBV5-1 and TRBJ1-2; 8 nucleotides line up with TRBD1. J lost 4 bases, V lost 4 bases, and 6 bases had no gene match. This CDR3 has 14 amino acids. From germline, CDR1 is SGHRS and CDR2 YFSETQ. The CDR3 loop reads CASSHRDRGYGYTF. Here the CDR3 DNA reads TGCGCCAGCAGCCACAGAGACAGGGGCTATGGCTACACCTTC. Full variable domain (outside the CDR3, taken from reference TRBV5-1 and TRBJ1-2): KAGVTQTPRYLIKTRGQQVTLSCSPISGHRSVSWYQQTPGQGLQFLFEYFSETQRNKGNFPGRFSGRQFSNSRSEMNVSTLELGDSALYLCASSHRDRGYGYTFGSGTRLTVV.

This clonotype came up many times. J is TRBJ1-2 and V is TRBV30, with TRBD1 as a possible D gene (5 bases). The CDR3 extends over 14 amino acids. V dropped 0 bases and J dropped 4 bases, with 12 bases sitting between them. CDR1 and CDR2 from the germline V gene are GTSNPN and SVGIG (reference sequence). The CDR3 DNA reads TGTGCCTGGAGTGTAGATGGGGCCGCCTATGGCTACACCTTC. It yields the protein CAWSVDGAAYGYTF.

The sample holds a few counts of this clonotype. The J gene is TRBJ2-7, the V gene TRBV13; D is possibly TRBD2 (6 bases). Trimming removed 1 base at V and 4 bases at J, with 17 bases between. The germline gives CDR1 PRHDT, CDR2 FYEKMQ (reference sequence). This CDR3 spans 16 amino acids. The DNA of the CDR3 is TGTGCCAGCAGCTTAGACGGAGGGGCTAAATTTTACGAGCAGTACTTC. Residues: CASSLDGGAKFYEQYF.

The chain has TRBV20-1 and TRBJ1-1; 8 bases agree with TRBD1. Germline V gene data show CDR1 as DFQATT and CDR2 as SNEGSKA (reference sequence). CDR3 length: 13 residues. CDR3 in amino acids: CRTKRQGSTEAFF. CDR3 nucleotide sequence: TGCAGGACCAAGAGACAGGGGAGCACTGAAGCTTTCTTT.

This clonotype was counted at least ten times. CDR3 sequence: CASSYPGANQPQHF. The CDR3 region has the DNA TGTGCCAGCAGTTACCCAGGGGCCAATCAGCCCCAGCATTTT. This chain links TRBV6-6 with TRBJ1-5, with TRBD1 as a possible D gene (6 bases). This CDR3 comprises 14 residues. Germline CDR1 is MNHNY and CDR2 is SVGAGI (reference sequence). Trimming took off 2 bases at V and 3 bases at J, with 8 bases between the two ends.

In this sample, this clonotype turned up many times. The chain combines TRBV3-1 with TRBJ1-2; D remains unclear. Germline V CDR1 and CDR2: LGHDT, YNNKEL (reference sequence). Trimming removed 3 bases at V and 7 bases at J, with 18 bases between. The CDR3 consists of 15 residues. In nucleotides, the CDR3 is TGTGCCAGCAGCCACGACAAACCATTATCGGGTGGCTACACCTTC. Translation gives CASSHDKPLSGGYTF. Based on the CDR3 plus reference TRBV3-1 and TRBJ1-2, the full variable domain is DTAVSQTPKYLVTQMGNDKSIKCEQNLGHDTMYWYKQDSKKFLKIMFSYNNKELIINETVPNRFSPKSPDKAHLNLHINSLELGDSAVYFCASSHDKPLSGGYTFGSGTRLTVV.

This clonotype showed up many times. The chain is built from TRBV30 and TRBJ1-1; possible D gene TRBD1, 5 bases. CDR3 length: 13 residues. In germline, CDR1 is GTSNPN, CDR2 SVGIG (reference sequence). V lost 0 bases and J 1 base, leaving 6 bases between the germline ends. The CDR3 sequence is CAWSVQENTEAFF. In DNA, the CDR3 is TGTGCCTGGAGTGTACAGGAGAACACTGAAGCTTTCTTT.

There are many counts of this clonotype. This sequence joins TRBV2 and TRBJ2-3, with D unclear. V was trimmed by 6 bases and J by 1 base, leaving 11 bases between them. CDR1 and CDR2 (germline): SNHLY, FYNNEI. This CDR3 is 14 amino acids long. DNA of the CDR3: TGTGCCAGCAGCAGCGATCGACGCACAGATACGCAGTATTTT. Translating it yields CASSSDRRTDTQYF.

This clonotype was counted many times. The J gene is TRBJ1-1, the V gene TRBV10-3; D remains unclear. V lost 3 bases to trimming and J lost 1 base, with 9 bases between them. The CDR3 spans 14 residues. Germline values: CDR1 ENHRY, CDR2 SYGVKD. Here the CDR3 DNA reads TGTGCCATCAGTGACCCGGACGGGAACACTGAAGCTTTCTTT. It encodes CAISDPDGNTEAFF.

In this sample, this clonotype turned up a few times. V is TRBV12-3 or TRBV12-4 and J is TRBJ2-4; 7 nucleotides match TRBD1. J gave up 3 bases and V 5 bases, and 7 bases lay outside the gene matches. The CDR3 sequence is 15 residues long. This CDR3 reads CASSRTGSLKNIQYF. As DNA, the CDR3 is TGTGCCAGCAGTCGGACAGGATCTCTCAAAAACATTCAGTACTTC.

This clonotype was seen at least ten times. CDR3 nucleotide sequence: TGTGCCTGGAGTGCTCTGGACTTAAACAATGAGCAGTTCTTC. This translates into CAWSALDLNNEQFF. The chain links TRBV30 to TRBJ2-1, with a possible D match to TRBD2 (5 bases). The CDR3 totals 14 residues. Trimming stripped 1 base from V and 5 bases from J, with 12 bases between. Germline values: CDR1 GTSNPN, CDR2 SVGIG (reference sequence). The entire variable domain, with the rest obtained from reference TRBV30 and TRBJ2-1, is as follows: SQTIHQWPATLVQPVGSPLSLECTVEGTSNPNLYWYRQAAGRGLQLLFYSVGIGQISSEVPQNLSASRPQDRQFILSSKKLLLSDSGFYLCAWSALDLNNEQFFGPGTRLTVL.

A single count supports this clonotype. A much larger clone lies one base from this, so it may be a read error. The chain carries TRBV11-3 and TRBJ1-4; 8 bases map to TRBD1. Per germline, CDR1 SGHNT and CDR2 YENEEA. J lost 7 bases, V lost 5 bases, and 12 bases had no gene match. The CDR3 is 16 residues long. The CDR3: CASSREGQDVSEKLFF. The CDR3, as DNA: TGTGCCAGCAGCCGAGAGGGACAGGATGTGAGTGAAAAACTGTTTTTT. The whole variable domain, remainder taken from reference TRBV11-3 and TRBJ1-4, is EAGVVQSPRYKIIEKKQPVAFWCNPISGHNTLYWYLQNLGQGPELLIRYENEEAVDDSQLPKDRFSAERLKGVDSTLKIQPAELGDSAVYLCASSREGQDVSEKLFFGSGTQLSVL.

The CDR3 here is CASSYRDNSPLHF. DNA of the CDR3: TGTGCCAGCAGCTACAGGGATAATTCACCCCTCCACTTT. The chain is built from TRBV3-1 and TRBJ1-6, with D possibly TRBD1 on 6 matching bases. Per germline, CDR1 LGHDT and CDR2 YNNKEL (reference sequence). CDR3 length: 13 amino acids. The ends were cut back, 5 bases at V and 5 bases at J, with 7 bases in the middle.

Many counts were recorded for this clonotype. The chain recombines TRBV5-1 with TRBJ2-1, with a weak D call TRBD1 (6 bases). V was cut by 5 bases and J by 8 bases, with 29 bases left in between. Germline V lookup: CDR1 SGHRS, CDR2 YFSETQ. The CDR3 runs 18 residues. The CDR3 sequence: CASRWGLQGALPTDEQFF. The DNA of the CDR3 is TGCGCCAGCAGATGGGGATTACAGGGTGCCCTACCTACGGATGAGCAGTTCTTC.